This TCR beta chain appears in the sequencing data of a study of blood T cell repertoires in COVID-19. TCRdb's table, derived via immunoSEQ multiplex PCR, lists solely in-frame clones and lacks some. The table lists under 150,000 clones, 75% to 90% of them singletons, with about 20% in the top ten. Germline loops: CDR1 KGHSH, CDR2 LQKENI. The CDR3 is made up of 16 amino acids. The V end lost 0 bases, the J end lost 5 bases, and 16 bases lay between the germline ends. The sequence was obtained from a man aged 25-45 years who had recovered from COVID-19. V is TRBV18 and J is TRBJ1-1; the D is unclear. Specimen: PBMCs or T cells enriched from blood (not recorded which). This chain's CDR3 is CASSPPIGGGVTEAFF. CDR3 coding DNA: TGTGCCAGCTCACCACCGATCGGCGGAGGTGTGACTGAAGCTTTCTTT.